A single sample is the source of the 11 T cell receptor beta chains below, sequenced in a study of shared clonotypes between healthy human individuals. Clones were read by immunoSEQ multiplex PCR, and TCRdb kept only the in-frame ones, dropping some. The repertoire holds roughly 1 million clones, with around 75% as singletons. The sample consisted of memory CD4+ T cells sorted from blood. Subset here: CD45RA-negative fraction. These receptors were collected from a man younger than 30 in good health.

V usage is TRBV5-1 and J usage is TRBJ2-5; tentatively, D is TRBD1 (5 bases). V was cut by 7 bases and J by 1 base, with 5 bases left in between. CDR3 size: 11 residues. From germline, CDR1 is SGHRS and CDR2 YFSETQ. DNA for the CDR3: TGCGCCAGCGGGGCCCAAGAGACCCAGTACTTC. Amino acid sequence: CASGAQETQYF.

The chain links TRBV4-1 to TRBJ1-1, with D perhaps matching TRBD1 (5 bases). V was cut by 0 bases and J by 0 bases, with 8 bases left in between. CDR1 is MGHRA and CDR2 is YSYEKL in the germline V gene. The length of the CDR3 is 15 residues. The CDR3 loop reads CASSQDRGLNTEAFF. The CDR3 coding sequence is TGCGCCAGCAGCCAAGATCGGGGCCTGAACACTGAAGCTTTCTTT.

Written as DNA, the CDR3 is TGCGCCAGCAGCTTTGGGACTAGCGGGGGGTCCGTCCGGGCTGAGCAGTTCTTC. Translated: CASSFGTSGGSVRAEQFF. This chain connects TRBV5-1 to TRBJ2-1, with 15 bases matching TRBD2. The germline gives CDR1 SGHRS, CDR2 YFSETQ. After removal of 2 bases from V and 9 bases from J, the junction contained 12 bases not matched to a gene. The CDR3 runs to 18 residues.

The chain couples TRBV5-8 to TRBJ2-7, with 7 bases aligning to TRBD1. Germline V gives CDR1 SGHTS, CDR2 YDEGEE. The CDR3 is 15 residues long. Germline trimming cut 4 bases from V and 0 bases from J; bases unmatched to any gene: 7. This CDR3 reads CASSLRDSSSYEQYF. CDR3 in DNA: TGTGCCAGCAGCCTCCGGGACAGTAGCTCCTACGAGCAGTACTTC. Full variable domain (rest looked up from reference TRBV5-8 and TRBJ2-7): EAGVTQSPTHLIKTRGQQATLRCSPISGHTSVYWYQQALGLGLQFLLWYDEGEERNRGNFPPRFSGRQFPNYSSELNVNALELEDSALYLCASSLRDSSSYEQYFGPGTRLTVT.

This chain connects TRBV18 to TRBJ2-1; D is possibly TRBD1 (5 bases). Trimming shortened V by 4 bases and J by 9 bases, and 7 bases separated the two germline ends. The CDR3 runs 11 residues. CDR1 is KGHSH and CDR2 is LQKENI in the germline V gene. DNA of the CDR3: TGTGCCAGCTCACTTCAGGGTGAGCAGTTCTTC. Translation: CASSLQGEQFF.

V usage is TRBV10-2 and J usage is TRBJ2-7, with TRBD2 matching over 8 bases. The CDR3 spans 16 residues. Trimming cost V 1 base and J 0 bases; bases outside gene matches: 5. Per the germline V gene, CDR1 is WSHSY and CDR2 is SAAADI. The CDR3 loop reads CASSEWGTRSSYEQYF. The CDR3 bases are TGCGCCAGCAGTGAGTGGGGGACTAGATCCTCCTACGAGCAGTACTTC.

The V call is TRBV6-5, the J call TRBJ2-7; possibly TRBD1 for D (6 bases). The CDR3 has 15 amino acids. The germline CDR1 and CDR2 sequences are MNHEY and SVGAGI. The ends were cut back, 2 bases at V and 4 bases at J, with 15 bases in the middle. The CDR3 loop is CASSYKTGQDYEQYF. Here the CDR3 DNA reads TGTGCCAGCAGTTACAAAACAGGGCAGGATTACGAGCAGTACTTC.

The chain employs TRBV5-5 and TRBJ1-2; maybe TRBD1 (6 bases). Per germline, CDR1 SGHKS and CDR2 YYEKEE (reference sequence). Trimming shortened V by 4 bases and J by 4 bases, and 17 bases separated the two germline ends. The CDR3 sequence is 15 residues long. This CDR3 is CASSRQPDSGYGYTF. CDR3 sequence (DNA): TGTGCCAGCAGCCGGCAGCCGGACAGCGGCTATGGCTACACCTTC.

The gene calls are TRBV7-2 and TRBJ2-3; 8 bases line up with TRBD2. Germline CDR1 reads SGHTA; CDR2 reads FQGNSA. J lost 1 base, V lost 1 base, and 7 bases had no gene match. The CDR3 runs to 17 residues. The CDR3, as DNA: TGTGCCAGCAGCTTAGAAGGTTGGCGGGAGGGCACAGATACGCAGTATTTT. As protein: CASSLEGWREGTDTQYF.

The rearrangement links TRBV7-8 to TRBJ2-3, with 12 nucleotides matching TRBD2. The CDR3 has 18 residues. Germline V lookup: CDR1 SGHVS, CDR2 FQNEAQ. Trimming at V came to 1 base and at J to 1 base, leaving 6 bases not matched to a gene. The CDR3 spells CASSLVWSSGGGTDTQYF. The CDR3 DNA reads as TGTGCCAGCAGCTTAGTGTGGTCTAGCGGGGGGGGCACAGATACGCAGTATTTT. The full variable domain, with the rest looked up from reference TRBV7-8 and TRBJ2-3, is GAGVSQSPRYKVAKRGQDVALRCDPISGHVSLFWYQQALGQGPEFLTYFQNEAQLDKSGLPSDRFFAERPEGSVSTLKIQRTQQEDSAVYLCASSLVWSSGGGTDTQYFGPGTRLTVL.

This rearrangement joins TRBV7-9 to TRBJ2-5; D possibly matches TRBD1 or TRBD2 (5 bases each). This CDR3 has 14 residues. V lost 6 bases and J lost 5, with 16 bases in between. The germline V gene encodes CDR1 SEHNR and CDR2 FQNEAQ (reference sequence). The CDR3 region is CASRNKGPAETQYF. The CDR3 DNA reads TGTGCCAGCAGAAACAAGGGACCGGCGGAGACCCAGTACTTC.